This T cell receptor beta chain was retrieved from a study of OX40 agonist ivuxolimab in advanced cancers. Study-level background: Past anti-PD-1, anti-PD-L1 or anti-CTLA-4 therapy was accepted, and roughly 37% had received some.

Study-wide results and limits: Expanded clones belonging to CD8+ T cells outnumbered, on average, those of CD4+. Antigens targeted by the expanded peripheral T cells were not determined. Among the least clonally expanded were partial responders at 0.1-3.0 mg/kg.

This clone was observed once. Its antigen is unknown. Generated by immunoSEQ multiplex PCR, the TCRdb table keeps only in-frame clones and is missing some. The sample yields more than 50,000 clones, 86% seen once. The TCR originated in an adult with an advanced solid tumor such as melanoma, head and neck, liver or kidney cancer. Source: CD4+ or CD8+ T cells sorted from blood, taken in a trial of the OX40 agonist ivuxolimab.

The CDR3 here is CASRALPGLSLAEAFF. The CDR3 DNA is TGTGCCAGCAGAGCCCTGCCAGGTTTAAGTTTGGCTGAAGCTTTCTTT. This chain connects TRBV2 to TRBJ1-1; D gene unclear. The CDR3 consists of 16 residues. Trimming removed 6 bases from V and 6 bases from J, with 23 bases in between. The germline gives CDR1 SNHLY, CDR2 FYNNEI.